The 12 T cell receptor beta chains below were found in one sample sequenced in a study of early T cells in non-severe SARS-CoV-2 infection. MiXCR, applied by TCRdb to the 5' RACE reads, yields one record per CDR3 protein. Of around 70,000 distinct CDR3 sequences in the sample, roughly 12% were seen once. The specimen sequenced was whole blood. The receptors shown here come from an adult who was a healthcare worker with PCR-confirmed SARS-CoV-2 infection or an uninfected control (not recorded which).

This clonotype was recorded at least ten times. CDR3: CASQSLGDTQYF. DNA of the CDR3: TGCGCCAGTCAATCCTTGGGCGATACGCAGTATTTT. The chain couples TRBV10-2 to TRBJ2-3, with D unresolved. This CDR3 is built from 12 residues. Per the germline V gene, CDR1 is WSHSY and CDR2 is SAAADI. Trimming cost V 9 bases and J 6 bases, with 13 bases left between them.

Many counts were recorded for this clonotype. This sequence joins TRBV28 and TRBJ1-2; no firm D call. CDR3 length: 14 amino acids. Trimming pared 4 bases from V and 7 bases from J, leaving 16 bases between. Germline V CDR1 and CDR2: MDHEN, SYDVKM. The CDR3 bases are TGTGCCAGCAGTTCAAGGGAGGATCTCGGTGGCTACACCTTC. Protein product: CASSSREDLGGYTF.

This clonotype was counted many times. This rearrangement joins TRBV7-6 to TRBJ2-5; D is undetermined. Germline values: CDR1 SGHVS, CDR2 FNYEAQ. The CDR3 has 11 residues. Trimming removed 5 bases at V and 4 bases at J, with 5 bases between. This CDR3 reads CASSPRETQYF. Written as DNA, the CDR3 is TGTGCCAGCAGCCCTCGAGAGACCCAGTACTTC.

The V and J genes are TRBV19 and TRBJ2-7, with D uncertain. Trimming took off 1 base at V and 3 bases at J, with 10 bases between the two ends. This CDR3 is 14 amino acids long. The germline V gene has CDR1 LNHDA and CDR2 SQIVND (reference sequence). The CDR3 nucleotides read TGTGCCAGTAGTATAGGCGGCTTCCTCTACGAGCAGTACTTC. Encoded protein: CASSIGGFLYEQYF.

This chain uses TRBV12-3 or TRBV12-4 with TRBJ1-3; tentative D call: TRBD1 (5 bases). The CDR3 has 15 amino acids. V lost 6 bases and J lost 3, with 15 bases in between. For the CDR3, the DNA is TGTGCCAGCAGATATATCGGGGCTGGTGGAAACACCATATATTTT. Its translation is CASRYIGAGGNTIYF.

This clonotype was observed many times. J is TRBJ2-1 and V is TRBV12-5; D gene ambiguous. The CDR3 sequence is 18 residues long. The germline V and J ends were trimmed by 2 bases and 0 bases, with 17 bases remaining between them. Germline CDR1 is LGHNT and CDR2 is FRNRAP. The CDR3 DNA reads TGTGCTAGTGGTTTGTTTCGTCCTTTCGTAAGCTCCTACAATGAGCAGTTCTTC. Its protein is CASGLFRPFVSSYNEQFF.

The chain employs TRBV5-5 and TRBJ2-3; no clear D. Deletions cut 0 bases from V and 13 bases from J, with 15 bases between. This CDR3 spans 13 amino acids. Germline lookup yields CDR1 SGHKS and CDR2 YYEKEE (reference sequence). Here the CDR3 DNA reads TGTGCCAGCAGCTTGGCCCCCCGAATACACAAGTATTTT. It encodes CASSLAPRIHKYF. The entire variable domain, with the rest obtained from reference TRBV5-5 and TRBJ2-3, is as follows: DAGVTQSPTHLIKTRGQQVTLRCSPISGHKSVSWYQQVLGQGPQFIFQYYEKEERGRGNFPDRFSARQFPNYSSELNVNALLLGDSALYLCASSLAPRIHKYFGPGTRLTVL.

In its sample, this clonotype was seen a few times. The chain has TRBV5-1 and TRBJ2-7; 8 nucleotides agree with TRBD1. V shed 3 bases and J 4 bases; nucleotides not matched to a gene: 9. The CDR3 consists of 15 residues. Germline V gene data show CDR1 as SGHRS and CDR2 as YFSETQ. The CDR3 reads CASSSQGADVYEQYF. CDR3 DNA sequence: TGCGCCAGCAGCTCCCAGGGGGCGGATGTTTACGAGCAGTACTTC.

This clonotype was seen repeatedly, ten times or more. The J gene is TRBJ2-3, the V gene TRBV5-1, with 8 bases identical to TRBD2. Per germline, CDR1 SGHRS and CDR2 YFSETQ. V was pared by 4 bases and J by 3 bases, with 7 bases of the junction left unmatched. This CDR3 is 15 amino acids long. As DNA, the CDR3 is TGCGCCAGCAGCCCCAGGCCGGGGGGGACAGATACGCAGTATTTT. Its translation is CASSPRPGGTDTQYF.

This rearrangement joins TRBV20-1 to TRBJ1-1; possibly TRBD1 for D (5 bases). The CDR3 runs 12 residues. Between the trimmed V and J ends, which lost 6 bases and 7 bases, there was a span of 15 bases. Per germline, CDR1 DFQATT and CDR2 SNEGSKA (reference sequence). CDR3 protein: CSAPGVGDEAFF. The CDR3 DNA reads TGCAGTGCCCCCGGGGTGGGGGATGAAGCTTTCTTT.

This clonotype was seen only a few times. The rearrangement links TRBV20-1 to TRBJ2-5; TRBD1 might be the D (6 bases). The CDR3 runs to 15 residues. Looked up from germline, CDR1 is DFQATT and CDR2 is SNEGSKA (reference sequence). The V end was cut by 3 bases, the J end by 4 bases, with 18 bases between. DNA of the CDR3: TGCAGTGCTAGTATGGCAGGGGTGATTGGAGAGACCCAGTACTTC. Encoded protein: CSASMAGVIGETQYF.

The CDR3 reads CASSGQGVNNQPQHF. The CDR3 bases are TGTGCCAGCAGTGGACAGGGGGTTAACAATCAGCCCCAGCATTTT. The genes are TRBV2 and TRBJ1-5, with 9 bases identical to TRBD1. V was pared by 4 bases and J by 3 bases, with 4 bases of the junction left unmatched. Germline CDR1 is SNHLY and CDR2 is FYNNEI. The CDR3 extends over 15 amino acids.